This TCR beta chain was identified in a study of T cells in localized non-small cell lung cancer. Profiling relied on immunoSEQ multiplex PCR, and the TCRdb table lists in-frame clones only, not all of them. The sample has approximately 22,000 clones; 80% to 90% are singletons. With respect to this clone: Antigen: not known.

CDR1 is SQVTM, CDR2 ANQGSEA, per germline. The CDR3 loop spans 13 amino acids. V lost 7 bases to trimming and J lost 7 bases; unmatched junction nucleotides: 8. General observations from the study: Compared with tumor, uninvolved adjacent lung displayed greater T cell clonality, ranking highest overall. Appearance in adjacent lung was seen for a median 57 of the top 100 tumor clones. Elevated blood T cell density was associated with longer overall survival.

Sequencing used peripheral blood, obtained before any cancer treatment. This sequence joins TRBV29-1 and TRBJ1-2, with 11 bases fitting TRBD1. The receptor comes from a male donor aged 60 or over with stage I squamous cell lung carcinoma. The CDR3 loop is CSARTGGTAGYTF. The CDR3 coding sequence is TGCAGCGCCCGGACAGGGGGCACGGCTGGCTACACCTTC.